This T cell receptor beta chain was identified during a study of blood T cell repertoires in COVID-19. Turning to the study itself: The United States, Italy and Spain provided the acute and convalescent COVID-19 samples. The cDNA or gDNA used as material had been derived from T cells, B-cell-depleted T cells, or PBMCs.

CDR1 is MDHEN and CDR2 is SYDVKM in the germline V gene. With V trimmed by 5 bases and J by 0 bases, 10 bases remained unmatched. The CDR3 covers 17 residues. Methods used by the authors: Estimation of nucleated cell counts was performed using reference gene primer amplification. TCRdb keeps only in-frame clones here, not all; method: immunoSEQ multiplex PCR. V, J and clone size were drawn from that table, and D and trimming were deduced from the DNA. This table has approximately 210,000 clones, 80% to 85% appearing once. In this sample, this clone turned up a few times. The chain joins TRBV28 to TRBJ1-3; 7 nucleotides align to TRBD1. The material sequenced was peripheral blood. This clonotype was obtained from a man aged 25-40 years with active or convalescent COVID-19. The CDR3 reads CASSLNPGTASGNTIYF. CDR3 nucleotides: TGTGCCAGCAGTCTCAATCCCGGGACAGCCTCTGGAAACACCATATATTTT. Full variable domain (missing parts from reference TRBV28 and TRBJ1-3): DVKVTQSSRYLVKRTGEKVFLECVQDMDHENMFWYRQDPGLGLRLIYFSYDVKMKEKGDIPEGYSVSREKKERFSLILESASTNQTSMYLCASSLNPGTASGNTIYFGEGSWLTVV.